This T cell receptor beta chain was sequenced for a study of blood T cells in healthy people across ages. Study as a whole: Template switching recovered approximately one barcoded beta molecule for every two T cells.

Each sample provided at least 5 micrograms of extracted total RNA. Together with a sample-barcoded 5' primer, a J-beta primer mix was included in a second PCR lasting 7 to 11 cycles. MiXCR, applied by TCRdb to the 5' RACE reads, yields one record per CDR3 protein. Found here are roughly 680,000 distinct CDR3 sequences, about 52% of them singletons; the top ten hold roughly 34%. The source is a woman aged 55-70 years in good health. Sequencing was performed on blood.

The CDR3 bases are TGCAGCGCCGGAAGCATCCTCGAGCAGTACTTC. It yields the protein CSAGSILEQYF. The genes are TRBV29-1 and TRBJ2-5; D unclear. The last part of the DNA fits TRBJ2-7 better; the J call may be wrong. Germline V lookup: CDR1 SQVTM, CDR2 ANQGSEA. This CDR3 comprises 11 residues.